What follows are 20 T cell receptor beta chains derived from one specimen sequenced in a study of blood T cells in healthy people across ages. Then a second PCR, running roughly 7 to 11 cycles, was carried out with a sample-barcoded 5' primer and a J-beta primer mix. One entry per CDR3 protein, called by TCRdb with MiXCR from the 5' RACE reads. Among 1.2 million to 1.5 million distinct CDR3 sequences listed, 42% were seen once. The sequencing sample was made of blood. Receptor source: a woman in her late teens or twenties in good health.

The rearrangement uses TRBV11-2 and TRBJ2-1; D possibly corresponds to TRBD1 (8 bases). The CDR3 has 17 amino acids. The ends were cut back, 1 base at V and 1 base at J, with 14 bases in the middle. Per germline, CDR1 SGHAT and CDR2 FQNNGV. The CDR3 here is CASSLAGGGRSYNEQFF. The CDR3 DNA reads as TGTGCCAGCAGCTTAGCAGGGGGCGGGAGATCCTACAATGAGCAGTTCTTC.

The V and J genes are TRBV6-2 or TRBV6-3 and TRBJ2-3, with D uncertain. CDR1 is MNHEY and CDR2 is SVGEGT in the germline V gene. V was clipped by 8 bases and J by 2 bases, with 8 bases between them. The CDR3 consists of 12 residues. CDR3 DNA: TGTGCCAGCGGGCGTGCCACAGATACGCAGTATTTT. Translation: CASGRATDTQYF.

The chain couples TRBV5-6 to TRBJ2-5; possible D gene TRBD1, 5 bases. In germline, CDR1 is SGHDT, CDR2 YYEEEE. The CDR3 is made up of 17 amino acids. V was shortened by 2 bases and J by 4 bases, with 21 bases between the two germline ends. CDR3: CASSFKGIGMHGETQYF. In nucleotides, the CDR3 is TGTGCCAGCAGCTTTAAGGGGATTGGGATGCACGGAGAGACCCAGTACTTC.

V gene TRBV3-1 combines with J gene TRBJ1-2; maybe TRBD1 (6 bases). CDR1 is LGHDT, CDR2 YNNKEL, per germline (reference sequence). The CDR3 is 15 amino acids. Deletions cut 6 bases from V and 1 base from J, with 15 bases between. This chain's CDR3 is CASSHRQANNYGYTF. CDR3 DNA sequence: TGTGCCAGCAGTCACCGACAGGCGAATAACTATGGCTACACCTTC. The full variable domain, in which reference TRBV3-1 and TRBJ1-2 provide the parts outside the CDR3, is DTAVSQTPKYLVTQMGNDKSIKCEQNLGHDTMYWYKQDSKKFLKIMFSYNNKELIINETVPNRFSPKSPDKAHLNLHINSLELGDSAVYFCASSHRQANNYGYTFGSGTRLTVV.

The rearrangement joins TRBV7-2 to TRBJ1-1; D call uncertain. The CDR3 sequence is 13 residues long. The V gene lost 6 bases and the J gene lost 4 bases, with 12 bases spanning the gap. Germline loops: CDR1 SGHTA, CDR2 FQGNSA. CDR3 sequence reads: CASRSTRPTEAFF. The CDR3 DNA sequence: TGTGCCAGCAGGAGCACAAGGCCCACTGAAGCTTTCTTT. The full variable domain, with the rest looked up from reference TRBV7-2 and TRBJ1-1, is GAGVSQSPSNKVTEKGKDVELRCDPISGHTALYWYRQSLGQGLEFLIYFQGNSAPDKSGLPSDRFSAERTGGSVSTLTIQRTQQEDSAVYLCASRSTRPTEAFFGQGTRLTVV.

CDR3 bases: TGTGCCAGCTCCCTAGGGGGGGCCCCCAATGAGCAGTTCTTC. Amino acids: CASSLGGAPNEQFF. This chain uses TRBV18 with TRBJ2-1; D possibly corresponds to TRBD2 (7 bases). The CDR3 has 14 residues. Germline V gene sequence: CDR1 KGHSH, CDR2 LQKENI. Trimming cost V 6 bases and J 6 bases, with 15 bases left between them.

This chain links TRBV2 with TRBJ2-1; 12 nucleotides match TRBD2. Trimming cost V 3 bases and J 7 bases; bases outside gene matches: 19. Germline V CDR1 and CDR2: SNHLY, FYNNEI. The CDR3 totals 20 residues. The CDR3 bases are TGTGCCAGCAGTGATTCCCCCCCCTCTAGCGGGAGGGCCTTTAGGAATGAGCAGTTCTTC. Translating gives CASSDSPPSSGRAFRNEQFF.

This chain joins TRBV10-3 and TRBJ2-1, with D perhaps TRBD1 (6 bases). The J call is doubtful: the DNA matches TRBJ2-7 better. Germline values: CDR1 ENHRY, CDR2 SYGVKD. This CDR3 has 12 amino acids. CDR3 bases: TGTGCCATTTCGGACAGCTACAATGAGCAGTACTTC. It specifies CAISDSYNEQYF.

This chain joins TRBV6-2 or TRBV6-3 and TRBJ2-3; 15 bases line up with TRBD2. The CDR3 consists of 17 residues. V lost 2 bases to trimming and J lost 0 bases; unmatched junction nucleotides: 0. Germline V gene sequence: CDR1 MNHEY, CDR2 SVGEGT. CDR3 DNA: TGTGCCAGCAGTTACGGGACTAGCGGGAGGAGCACAGATACGCAGTATTTT. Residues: CASSYGTSGRSTDTQYF.

CDR3 sequence reads: CSARDSGTGRYEQYF. The CDR3 DNA is TGCAGTGCTAGAGATAGCGGGACAGGGCGCTACGAGCAGTACTTC. The chain combines TRBV20-1 with TRBJ2-4, with a tentative D call TRBD1 (9 bases). The J call may be faulty, since TRBJ2-7 better matches the DNA end. The germline CDR1 and CDR2 sequences are DFQATT and SNEGSKA (reference sequence). The CDR3 loop spans 15 amino acids.

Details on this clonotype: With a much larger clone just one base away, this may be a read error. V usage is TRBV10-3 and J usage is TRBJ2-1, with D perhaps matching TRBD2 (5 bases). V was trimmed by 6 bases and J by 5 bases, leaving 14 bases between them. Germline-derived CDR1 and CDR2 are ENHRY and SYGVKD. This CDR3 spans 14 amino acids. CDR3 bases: TGTGCCATCAGCGCCGGGCTAGCCGACAATGAGCAGTTCTTC. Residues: CAISAGLADNEQFF.

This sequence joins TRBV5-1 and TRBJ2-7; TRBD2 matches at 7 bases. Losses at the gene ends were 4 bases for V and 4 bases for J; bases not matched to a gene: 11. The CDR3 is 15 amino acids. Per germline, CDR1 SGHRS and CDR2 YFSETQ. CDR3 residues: CASSPGPAGSYEQYF. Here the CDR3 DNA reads TGCGCCAGCAGCCCGGGACCAGCGGGAAGTTACGAGCAGTACTTC.

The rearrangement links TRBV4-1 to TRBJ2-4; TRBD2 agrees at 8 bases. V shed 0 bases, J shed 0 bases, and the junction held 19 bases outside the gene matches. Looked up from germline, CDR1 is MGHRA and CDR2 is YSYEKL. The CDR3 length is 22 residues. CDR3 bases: TGCGCCAGCAGCCAAGATGAGCGGGGGATTAGTACCCGAACCTTAGCCAAAAACATTCAGTACTTC. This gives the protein CASSQDERGISTRTLAKNIQYF.

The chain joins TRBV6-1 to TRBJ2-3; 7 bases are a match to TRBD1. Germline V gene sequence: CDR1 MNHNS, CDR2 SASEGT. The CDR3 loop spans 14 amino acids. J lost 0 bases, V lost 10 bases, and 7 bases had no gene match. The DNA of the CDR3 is TGTGCCACTGAAAAGACAGGGAGCACAGATACGCAGTATTTT. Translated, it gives CATEKTGSTDTQYF.

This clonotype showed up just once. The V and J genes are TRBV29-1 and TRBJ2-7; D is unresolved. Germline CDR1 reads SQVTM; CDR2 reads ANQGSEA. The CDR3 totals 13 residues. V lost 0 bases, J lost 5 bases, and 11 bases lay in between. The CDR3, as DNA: TGCAGCGTTGAAGATCGGAAGAACGACGAGCAGTACTTC. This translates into CSVEDRKNDEQYF.

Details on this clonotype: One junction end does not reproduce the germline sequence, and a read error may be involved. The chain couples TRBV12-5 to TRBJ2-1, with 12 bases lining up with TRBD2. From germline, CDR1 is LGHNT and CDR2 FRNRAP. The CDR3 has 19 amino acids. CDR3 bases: TGTGCTAGTGATTTGGTTGCTAGCGGGAGGGCCGGCTCCTACAATGAGCAGTTCTTC. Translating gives CASDLVASGRAGSYNEQFF.

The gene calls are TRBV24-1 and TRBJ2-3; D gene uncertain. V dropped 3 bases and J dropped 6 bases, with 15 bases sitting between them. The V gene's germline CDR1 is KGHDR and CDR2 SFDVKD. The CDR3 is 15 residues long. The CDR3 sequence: CATSDPTSDVDTQYF. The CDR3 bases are TGTGCCACCAGTGATCCCACCTCGGACGTGGATACGCAGTATTTT.

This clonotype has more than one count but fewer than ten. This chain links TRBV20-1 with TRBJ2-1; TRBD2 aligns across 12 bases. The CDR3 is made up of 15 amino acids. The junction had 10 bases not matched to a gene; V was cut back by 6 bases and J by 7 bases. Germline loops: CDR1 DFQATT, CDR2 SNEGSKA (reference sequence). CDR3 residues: CSARTSGAFGNEQFF. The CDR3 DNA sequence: TGCAGTGCCAGGACTAGCGGGGCCTTTGGGAATGAGCAGTTCTTC.

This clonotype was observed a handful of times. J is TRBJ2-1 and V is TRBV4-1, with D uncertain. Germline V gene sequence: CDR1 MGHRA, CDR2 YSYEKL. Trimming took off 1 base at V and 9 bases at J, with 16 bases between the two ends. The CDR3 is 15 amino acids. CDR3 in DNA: TGCGCCAGCAGCCAAGGGGCCACCCAGGCAAGTGAGCAGTTCTTC. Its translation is CASSQGATQASEQFF.

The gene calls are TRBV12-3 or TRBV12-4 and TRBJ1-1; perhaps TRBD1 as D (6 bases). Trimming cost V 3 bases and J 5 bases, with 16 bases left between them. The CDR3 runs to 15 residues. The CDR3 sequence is CASSFSGARNTEAFF. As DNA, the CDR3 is TGTGCCAGCAGTTTTTCGGGGGCGCGAAATACTGAAGCTTTCTTT.